Listed below are T cell receptor beta chains from one sample, sequenced in a study of blood T cell repertoires in COVID-19. This table comes from immunoSEQ multiplex PCR, and its TCRdb copy is limited to in-frame clones, with some not included. The data show over 120,000 clones, around 89% seen once. What was sequenced was peripheral blood. These receptors all come from a man aged 60-69 years with active or convalescent COVID-19. Both conserved end residues are part of each CDR3. The order of the fields is D gene, clone size, J gene, V gene, CDR3 protein, CDR3 DNA. D genes are given only for firm matches. The size of a clone is reported for some rows only, either as once, few or many, or as a class for expanded clones.

. | . | TRBJ1-6 | TRBV19 | CASSIPSDNSPLHF | TGTGCCAGTAGTATACCCAGTGATAATTCACCCCTCCACTTT
. | . | TRBJ1-6 | TRBV7-2 | CASSSARTYNSPLHF | TGTGCCAGCAGCTCAGCCCGTACCTATAATTCACCCCTCCACTTT
TRBD1 | . | TRBJ2-7 | TRBV2 | CASSPDRARYEQYF | TGTGCCAGCAGTCCCGACAGGGCCAGGTACGAGCAGTACTTC
. | . | TRBJ1-5 | TRBV6-2/TRBV6-3 | CASSEGGGERQPQHF | TGTGCCAGCAGTGAGGGTGGGGGCGAAAGGCAGCCCCAGCATTTT
TRBD2 | . | TRBJ2-2 | TRBV5-1 | CASSLAPSGGAGELFF | TGCGCCAGCAGCTTGGCCCCTAGCGGGGGGGCCGGGGAGCTGTTTTTT
. | . | TRBJ1-3 | TRBV9 | CASSVAPWTGFGGNTIYF | TGTGCCAGCAGCGTAGCCCCCTGGACGGGATTCGGGGGAAACACCATATATTTT
. | few | TRBJ2-7 | TRBV12-3/TRBV12-4 | CASVSTQREQYF | TGTGCCAGCGTCTCCACCCAGAGGGAGCAGTACTTC
. | . | TRBJ2-7 | TRBV6-2/TRBV6-3 | CASGSDSSYEQYF | TGTGCCAGCGGTTCCGACAGCTCCTACGAGCAGTACTTC
TRBD1 | . | TRBJ2-7 | TRBV4-2 | CASSQEGQASYEQYF | TGTGCCAGCAGCCAAGAGGGACAGGCGTCCTACGAGCAGTACTTC
. | . | TRBJ2-1 | TRBV11-2 | CASSLGGESSYNEQFF | TGTGCCAGCAGCTTAGGAGGTGAATCTTCCTACAATGAGCAGTTCTTC
TRBD1 | . | TRBJ1-6 | TRBV2 | CARGQGTNSPLHF | TGTGCCAGGGGACAGGGGACCAATTCACCCCTCCACTTT
. | . | TRBJ2-3 | TRBV18 | CASSPNWQTSTDTQYF | TGTGCCAGCTCACCAAACTGGCAGACTAGCACAGATACGCAGTATTTT
. | . | TRBJ2-3 | TRBV6-5 | CASSYLYGGRTDTQYF | TGTGCCAGCAGCTACCTCTACGGGGGGCGCACAGATACGCAGTATTTT
. | . | TRBJ1-1 | TRBV10-3 | CAIRAQGLNTEAFF | TGTGCCATCAGAGCTCAGGGTTTGAACACTGAAGCTTTCTTT
. | . | TRBJ1-5 | TRBV19 | CASSSLFNQPQHF | TGTGCCAGTAGTTCTCTCTTTAATCAGCCCCAGCATTTT